A single sample is the source of the 24 T cell receptor beta chains below, sequenced in a study of T cell changes during pregnancy in multiple sclerosis. The assay was immunoSEQ multiplex PCR, and TCRdb's table has in-frame clones only and misses some. The sample includes tens of thousands of clones, roughly 92% seen only once; the top ten take approximately 0.68%. Sequences were derived from CD4+ T cells from peripheral blood mononuclear cells, sampled in the third trimester of pregnancy. The receptors here all came from a female donor with multiple sclerosis, enrolled in a pregnancy study.

The chain joins TRBV5-4 to TRBJ2-7, with D possibly matching TRBD2 (6 bases). Germline V gene sequence: CDR1 SGHNT, CDR2 YYREEE (reference sequence). This CDR3 region has 13 residues. V gave up 4 bases and J gave up 6 bases, with 14 bases separating them. CDR3 DNA sequence: TGTGCCAGCAGCCTGACCGGGAGTAGCGAGCAGTACTTC. Translation: CASSLTGSSEQYF. Combining the CDR3 with reference TRBV5-4 and TRBJ2-7 gives the whole variable domain ETGVTQSPTHLIKTRGQQVTLRCSSQSGHNTVSWYQQALGQGPQFIFQYYREEENGRGNFPPRFSGLQFPNYSSELNVNALELDDSALYLCASSLTGSSEQYFGPGTRLTVT.

V and J are TRBV28 and TRBJ2-1; 8 bases align to TRBD2. There are 18 residues in the CDR3. Trimming at V came to 4 bases and at J to 1 base, leaving 12 bases not matched to a gene. Germline V gene data show CDR1 as MDHEN and CDR2 as SYDVKM. The CDR3 DNA sequence: TGTGCCAGCAGTTCACCCCCAGGCGGGGGGCCATCCTACAATGAGCAGTTCTTC. Translating gives CASSSPPGGGPSYNEQFF. Full variable domain (outside the CDR3, taken from reference TRBV28 and TRBJ2-1): DVKVTQSSRYLVKRTGEKVFLECVQDMDHENMFWYRQDPGLGLRLIYFSYDVKMKEKGDIPEGYSVSREKKERFSLILESASTNQTSMYLCASSSPPGGGPSYNEQFFGPGTRLTVL.

The chain employs TRBV9 and TRBJ1-1; maybe TRBD1 (5 bases). Germline V lookup: CDR1 SGDLS, CDR2 YYNGEE. The CDR3 has 15 residues. The V end lost 4 bases, the J end lost 2 bases, and 15 bases lay between the germline ends. CDR3 sequence: CASSLLSDTNTEAFF. CDR3 nucleotides: TGTGCCAGCAGCCTTTTATCGGACACTAACACTGAAGCTTTCTTT.

The V call is TRBV9, the J call TRBJ2-7; TRBD1 matches at 8 bases. The CDR3 sequence is 19 residues long. The V gene end was trimmed by 0 bases and the J gene end by 0 bases; junction bases not matched to a gene: 14. Germline V lookup: CDR1 SGDLS, CDR2 YYNGEE. The CDR3 loop is CASSVGGRPGQGLSYEQYF. Here the CDR3 DNA reads TGTGCCAGCAGCGTAGGAGGAAGGCCCGGACAGGGCCTCTCCTACGAGCAGTACTTC.

This clone was counted a single time. The CDR3 DNA follows: TGTGCCAGCAGTAAACATAACTCTGGAAACACCATATATTTT. Encoded protein: CASSKHNSGNTIYF. The rearrangement links TRBV6-6 to TRBJ1-3; D is undetermined. V gave up 5 bases and J gave up 0 bases, with 8 bases separating them. This CDR3 is 14 amino acids long. CDR1 MNHNY and CDR2 SVGAGI come from the germline V gene (reference sequence).

The rearrangement uses TRBV5-1 and TRBJ1-3; D unresolved. Germline lookup yields CDR1 SGHRS and CDR2 YFSETQ. The CDR3 is 18 amino acids. V dropped 0 bases and J dropped 0 bases, with 16 bases sitting between them. Here the CDR3 reads CASSLGMPGVLSGNTIYF. In DNA, the CDR3 is TGCGCCAGCAGCTTGGGAATGCCCGGGGTCCTCTCTGGAAACACCATATATTTT. The full variable domain, rest sourced from reference TRBV5-1 and TRBJ1-3, is KAGVTQTPRYLIKTRGQQVTLSCSPISGHRSVSWYQQTPGQGLQFLFEYFSETQRNKGNFPGRFSGRQFSNSRSEMNVSTLELGDSALYLCASSLGMPGVLSGNTIYFGEGSWLTVV.

The chain uses TRBV7-2 and TRBJ2-6, with D possibly TRBD2 on 6 matching bases. The CDR3 is made up of 16 amino acids. V lost 7 bases and J lost 2, with 15 bases in between. Germline V CDR1 and CDR2: SGHTA, FQGNSA. The CDR3 sequence: CASTYVGGAGANVLTF. CDR3 DNA: TGTGCCAGCACCTATGTAGGCGGGGCTGGGGCCAACGTCCTGACTTTC.

This rearrangement joins TRBV29-1 to TRBJ2-5, with a tentative D call TRBD2 (5 bases). Trimming removed 5 bases from V and 2 bases from J, with 9 bases in between. Germline CDR1 and CDR2: SQVTM and ANQGSEA. CDR3 length: 12 amino acids. Here the CDR3 DNA reads TGCAGCGTTATACGGGGTCAAGAGACCCAGTACTTC. Translating it yields CSVIRGQETQYF.

The chain recombines TRBV2 with TRBJ2-7; D perhaps matches TRBD1 (5 bases). The CDR3 length is 15 residues. Per the germline V gene, CDR1 is SNHLY and CDR2 is FYNNEI. V was shortened by 7 bases and J by 0 bases, with 16 bases between the two germline ends. The CDR3 region has the DNA TGTGCCAGCACTCCAGGGTACCCGAGCTCCTACGAGCAGTACTTC. Protein sequence: CASTPGYPSSYEQYF.

In its sample, this clone was seen once. The chain uses TRBV7-9 and TRBJ2-3; D unresolved. V lost 5 bases and J lost 2, with 5 bases in between. Germline V CDR1 and CDR2: SEHNR, FQNEAQ (reference sequence). This CDR3 has 12 residues. Here the CDR3 reads CASSPPTDTQYF. For the CDR3, the DNA is TGTGCCAGCAGCCCTCCCACAGATACGCAGTATTTT.

The chain joins TRBV7-2 to TRBJ2-1, with TRBD2 matching 8 bases. The CDR3 consists of 15 residues. Looked up from germline, CDR1 is SGHTA and CDR2 is FQGNSA. Germline trimming cut 5 bases from V and 2 bases from J; bases unmatched to any gene: 5. The CDR3 DNA reads TGTGCCAGCAGCCCCCAGCGGGGGCCCTACAATGAGCAGTTCTTC. Its translation: CASSPQRGPYNEQFF.

The chain combines TRBV30 with TRBJ1-2; 10 bases are shared with TRBD1. There are 13 residues in the CDR3. J gave up 8 bases and V 1 base, and 4 bases lay outside the gene matches. Germline V gene data show CDR1 as GTSNPN and CDR2 as SVGIG (reference sequence). The CDR3 DNA reads as TGTGCCTGGAGTGGGGGGACAGGGGACGGCTACACCTTC. Amino acid sequence: CAWSGGTGDGYTF.

Regarding this clone: At one of its ends the junction is not consistent with the germline gene, which may arise from a read error. This chain connects TRBV6-1 to TRBJ1-2; TRBD1 matches 9 bases. Per the germline V gene, CDR1 is MNHNS and CDR2 is SASEGT. CDR3 size: 16 residues. The CDR3 coding sequence is TGTGCCAGCAGGGAAGCACCGGGACAGGGCAGGGATGGCTACACCTTC. This codes for CASREAPGQGRDGYTF.

J is TRBJ2-7 and V is TRBV29-1; 7 bases match TRBD1. The germline CDR1 and CDR2 sequences are SQVTM and ANQGSEA. This CDR3 has 17 amino acids. V was pared by 3 bases and J by 0 bases, with 14 bases of the junction left unmatched. The CDR3 DNA is TGCAGCGTTGATGGACTTTTCCGGGACAGCTCCTCCTACGAGCAGTACTTC. This translates into CSVDGLFRDSSSYEQYF.

This rearrangement joins TRBV27 to TRBJ1-1; 7 bases are a match to TRBD1. Germline loops: CDR1 MNHEY, CDR2 SMNVEV (reference sequence). The CDR3 runs to 14 residues. The trim removed 6 bases at V and 1 base at J, leaving 5 bases unmatched. The CDR3 spells CASRRQGTNTEAFF. The CDR3 DNA sequence: TGTGCCAGCAGACGACAGGGCACGAACACTGAAGCTTTCTTT.

This chain connects TRBV6-5 to TRBJ1-1; no definite D call. V lost 5 bases and J 6 bases, leaving 19 bases between the germline ends. Germline V CDR1 and CDR2: MNHEY, SVGAGI. The CDR3 length is 15 residues. CDR3 bases: TGTGCCAGCAGTAAATCCGGGATGTCGGGCGCTGAAGCTTTCTTT. This gives the protein CASSKSGMSGAEAFF.

This clone came up once. V is TRBV5-4 and J is TRBJ2-3; D possibly corresponds to TRBD2 (6 bases). The V gene's germline CDR1 is SGHNT and CDR2 YYREEE (reference sequence). Trimming stripped 2 bases from V and 1 base from J, with 17 bases between. The CDR3 has 17 residues. In DNA, the CDR3 is TGTGCCAGCAGCTTCAAAACTAGCTTTATGGGCACAGATACGCAGTATTTT. It is translated as CASSFKTSFMGTDTQYF.

V is TRBV4-1 and J is TRBJ2-1, with D tentatively TRBD2 (7 bases). Between the trimmed V and J ends, which lost 5 bases and 2 bases, there was a span of 13 bases. CDR3 length: 15 residues. Germline CDR1 MGHRA, CDR2 YSYEKL. The CDR3 sequence: CASSWQGRAYNEQFF. The DNA for the CDR3 is TGCGCCAGCAGCTGGCAGGGGAGGGCCTACAATGAGCAGTTCTTC.

The V gene is TRBV19, the J gene TRBJ2-7, with 11 bases lining up with TRBD1. CDR1 and CDR2 (germline): LNHDA, SQIVND (reference sequence). This CDR3 is built from 16 residues. V shed 3 bases and J 0 bases; nucleotides not matched to a gene: 4. Here the CDR3 DNA reads TGTGCCAGTAGTATCCGGACAGGGGGCTACTCCTACGAGCAGTACTTC. This gives the protein CASSIRTGGYSYEQYF. Filled out from reference TRBV19 and TRBJ2-7, the complete variable domain reads DGGITQSPKYLFRKEGQNVTLSCEQNLNHDAMYWYRQDPGQGLRLIYYSQIVNDFQKGDIAEGYSVSREKKESFPLTVTSAQKNPTAFYLCASSIRTGGYSYEQYFGPGTRLTVT.

In its sample, this clone was seen once. The gene calls are TRBV19 and TRBJ1-5; D unclear. The CDR3 consists of 16 residues. Deletions cut 5 bases from V and 7 bases from J, with 21 bases between. Per germline, CDR1 LNHDA and CDR2 SQIVND (reference sequence). The CDR3: CASSARREGTGQPQHF. CDR3 bases: TGTGCCAGTAGTGCCAGACGTGAGGGCACGGGGCAGCCCCAGCATTTT.

The rearrangement links TRBV14 to TRBJ2-4, with D tentatively TRBD2 (5 bases). In germline, CDR1 is SGHDN, CDR2 FVKESK. V gave up 0 bases and J gave up 0 bases, with 6 bases separating them. The CDR3 totals 15 residues. The CDR3, as DNA: TGTGCCAGCAGCCAAGATGGACTAGCCAAAAACATTCAGTACTTC. Amino acid sequence: CASSQDGLAKNIQYF.

The chain joins TRBV5-4 to TRBJ2-2, with a tentative D call TRBD2 (5 bases). This CDR3 spans 16 amino acids. In germline, CDR1 is SGHNT, CDR2 YYREEE (reference sequence). V was pared by 9 bases and J by 0 bases, with 18 bases between. The CDR3 region is CATQSTPRANTGELFF. Here the CDR3 DNA reads TGTGCCACCCAATCCACCCCGAGGGCGAACACCGGGGAGCTGTTTTTT.

This chain joins TRBV7-6 and TRBJ2-1, with 10 positions matching TRBD1. The germline gives CDR1 SGHVS, CDR2 FNYEAQ. V lost 5 bases, J lost 5 bases, and 21 bases stayed unmatched. The CDR3 has 20 residues. CDR3 bases: TGTGCCAGCAGCCACTACTCCGGGACAGGGGCAGTAGTTGTTGACAATGAGCAGTTCTTC. Amino acid sequence: CASSHYSGTGAVVVDNEQFF.

The genes are TRBV4-1 and TRBJ1-1; D is perhaps TRBD1 (6 bases). Between the trimmed V and J ends, which lost 1 base and 6 bases, there was a span of 9 bases. The CDR3 spans 13 residues. The germline CDR1 and CDR2 sequences are MGHRA and YSYEKL. The CDR3 loop is CASSQAGGPEAFF. The CDR3 bases are TGCGCCAGCAGCCAAGCTGGGGGCCCTGAAGCTTTCTTT.